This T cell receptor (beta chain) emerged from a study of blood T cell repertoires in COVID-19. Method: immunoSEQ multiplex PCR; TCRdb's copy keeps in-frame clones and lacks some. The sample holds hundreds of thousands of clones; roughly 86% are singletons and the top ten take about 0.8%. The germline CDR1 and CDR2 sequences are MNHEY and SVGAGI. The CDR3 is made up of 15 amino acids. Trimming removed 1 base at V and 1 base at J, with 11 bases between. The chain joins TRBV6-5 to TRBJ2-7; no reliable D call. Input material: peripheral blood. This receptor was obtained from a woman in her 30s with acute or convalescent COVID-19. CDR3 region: CASSYFTSGSYEQYF. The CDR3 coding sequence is TGTGCCAGCAGTTACTTCACCTCAGGATCCTACGAGCAGTACTTC.